This T cell receptor (beta chain) was sequenced for a study of cytomegalovirus exposure and HLA in healthy donors. Comments on this clone: Its antigen is not known.

It was healthy bone marrow donors who served as donors. Study-wide results and caveats: An analysis done earlier found most TCR beta V segments productive about 90% or about 30% of the time.

Both 60 Vbeta primers and 13 Jbeta primers went into the PCR. Only in-frame clones appear in the TCRdb table, and some are missing; sequencing was by immunoSEQ multiplex PCR. There are 100,000 to 150,000 clones in the sample; over 60% occur only once, and roughly 1% lies in the top ten. Sequenced: PBMCs. This sequence originates from a woman aged 55-75 years in good health and CMV-seronegative.

The DNA of the CDR3 is TGTGCCAGCTCACCACCCGGCGGGGGCCCCACAGATACGCAGTATTTT. Amino acids: CASSPPGGGPTDTQYF. This rearrangement joins TRBV18 to TRBJ2-3, with D maybe TRBD2 (7 bases). This CDR3 has 16 residues. Trimming took off 0 bases at V and 2 bases at J, with 12 bases between the two ends. Germline V gives CDR1 KGHSH, CDR2 LQKENI.